Shown below are 6 T cell receptor beta chains from a single sample sequenced in a study of PD-L1 blockade in urothelial cancer. Time point described: peripheral blood 6 weeks after treatment start. Method: immunoSEQ multiplex PCR; TCRdb's copy keeps in-frame clones and lacks some. The sample yields 50,000 to 60,000 clones, more than 75% seen once. Sequenced here: PBMCs, sampled around atezolizumab (anti-PD-L1) treatment. The receptors come from a man between 60 and 75 years old with urothelial cancer.

The J gene is TRBJ2-1, the V gene TRBV15, with 12 positions matching TRBD2. Trimming took 4 bases from V and 9 from J; bases not matched to a gene: 7. Per the germline V gene, CDR1 is LNHNV and CDR2 is YYDKDF (reference sequence). There are 15 residues in the CDR3. This CDR3 is CATSIPSGRETEQFF. CDR3 nucleotide sequence: TGTGCCACCAGCATTCCTAGCGGGAGGGAGACTGAGCAGTTCTTC.

The chain links TRBV6-5 to TRBJ1-5, with a tentative D call TRBD1 (6 bases). There are 14 residues in the CDR3. Trimming removed 7 bases at V and 5 bases at J, with 15 bases between. Germline V gene lookup returns CDR1 MNHEY and CDR2 SVGAGI. In DNA form, the CDR3 reads TGTGCCAGCACCTTATCCAGGGGAGATCAGCCCCAGCATTTT. Translation gives CASTLSRGDQPQHF.

The V and J genes are TRBV18 and TRBJ1-5, with a tentative D call TRBD1 (6 bases). The germline gives CDR1 KGHSH, CDR2 LQKENI. This CDR3 has 14 residues. V was cut by 2 bases and J by 4 bases, with 9 bases left in between. This chain's CDR3 is CASSPARGNQPQHF. The CDR3 nucleotides are TGTGCCAGCTCACCAGCGAGGGGGAATCAGCCCCAGCATTTT.

The CDR3 region has the DNA TGTGCCAGCAGCCAAGATTCGCGCGGTGGCTACACCTTC. The encoded protein is CASSQDSRGGYTF. This chain links TRBV4-2 with TRBJ1-2; D is unclear. The CDR3 is 13 residues long. Per germline, CDR1 LGHNA and CDR2 YNFKEQ. V was cut by 0 bases and J by 7 bases, with 9 bases left in between.

This clone was seen once. The chain uses TRBV7-2 and TRBJ2-3; 10 bases match TRBD2. The length of the CDR3 is 17 residues. From germline, CDR1 is SGHTA and CDR2 FQGNSA. The junction had 14 bases not matched to a gene; V was cut back by 6 bases and J by 5 bases. The CDR3 here is CASSSPLAGNTGDTQYF. The DNA for the CDR3 is TGTGCCAGCAGTTCCCCACTAGCGGGAAATACCGGAGATACGCAGTATTTT.

As regards this clone: Other DNA sequences in the sample encode the same CDR3. The gene calls are TRBV19 and TRBJ1-5; possibly TRBD1 for D (6 bases). CDR3 length equals 14 residues. The germline V gene has CDR1 LNHDA and CDR2 SQIVND (reference sequence). V shed 7 bases and J shed 4 bases, with 14 bases lying between them. CDR3 in DNA: TGTGCCAGTACCCTGACAGGAGGAAATCAGCCCCAGCATTTT. This gives the protein CASTLTGGNQPQHF.